The TCR beta chain described here comes from a study of T cell repertoires in aging, cancer and after chemotherapy. Overall study context: Pre- and post-chemotherapy samples were paired from glioblastoma patients treated with temozolomide-based therapy.

The template was genomic DNA from peripheral blood, not RNA. This clonotype was detected only a few times. Antigen unknown. Study-wide results and caveats: In each cancer cohort, median generation probability increased across chemotherapy, suggesting thymic output rebounded.

Multiplex touch-down PCR with TRB-A/B primers amplified rearranged V-D-J TRB sequences. In TCRdb, the multiplex PCR reads were re-called with MiXCR into one record per CDR3 protein. Of under 2,500 distinct CDR3 sequences listed, about 34% are singletons. The CDR3 runs to 17 residues. V was clipped by 0 bases and J by 5 bases, with 19 bases between them. Germline V gene data show CDR1 as MNHEY and CDR2 as SVGAGI. This receptor was obtained from a human donor with a solid tumor. V and J are TRBV6-5 and TRBJ1-2, with D possibly being TRBD1 (6 bases). What was sequenced was blood. The chain's CDR3 is CASSYSGAPRGEYGYTF. The CDR3, as DNA: TGTGCCAGCAGTTACTCGGGGGCCCCCAGAGGGGAATATGGCTACACCTTC.